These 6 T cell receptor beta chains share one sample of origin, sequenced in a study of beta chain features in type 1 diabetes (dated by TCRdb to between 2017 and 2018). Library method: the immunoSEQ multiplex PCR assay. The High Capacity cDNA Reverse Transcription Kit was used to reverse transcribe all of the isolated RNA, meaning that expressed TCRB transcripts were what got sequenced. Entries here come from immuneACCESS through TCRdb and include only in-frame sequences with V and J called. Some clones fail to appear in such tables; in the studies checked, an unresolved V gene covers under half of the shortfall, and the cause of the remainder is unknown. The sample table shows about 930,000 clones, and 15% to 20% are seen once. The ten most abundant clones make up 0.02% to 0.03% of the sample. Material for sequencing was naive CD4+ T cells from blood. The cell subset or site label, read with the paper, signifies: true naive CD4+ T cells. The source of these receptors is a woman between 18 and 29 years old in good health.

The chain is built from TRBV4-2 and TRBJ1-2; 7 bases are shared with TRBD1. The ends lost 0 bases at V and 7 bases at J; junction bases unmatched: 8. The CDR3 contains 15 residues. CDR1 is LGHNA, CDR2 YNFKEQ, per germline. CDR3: CASSQDTRGRSGYTF. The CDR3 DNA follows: TGTGCCAGCAGCCAAGATACGAGGGGGCGGAGTGGCTACACCTTC.

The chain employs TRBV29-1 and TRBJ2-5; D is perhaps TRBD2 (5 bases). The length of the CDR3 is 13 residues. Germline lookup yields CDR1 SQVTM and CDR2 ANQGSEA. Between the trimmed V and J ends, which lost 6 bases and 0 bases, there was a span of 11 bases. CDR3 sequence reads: CSVPETNQETQYF. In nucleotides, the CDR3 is TGCAGCGTCCCGGAGACTAACCAAGAGACCCAGTACTTC.

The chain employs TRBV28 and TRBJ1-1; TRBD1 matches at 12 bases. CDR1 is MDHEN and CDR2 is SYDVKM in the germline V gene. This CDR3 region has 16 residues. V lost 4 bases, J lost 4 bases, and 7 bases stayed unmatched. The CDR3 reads CASSSGTGGGITEAFF. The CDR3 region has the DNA TGTGCCAGCAGTTCTGGGACAGGGGGCGGTATCACTGAAGCTTTCTTT.

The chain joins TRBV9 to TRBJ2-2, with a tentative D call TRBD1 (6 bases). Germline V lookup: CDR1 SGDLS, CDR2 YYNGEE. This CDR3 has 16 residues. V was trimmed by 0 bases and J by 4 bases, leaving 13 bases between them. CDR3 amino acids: CASSVVPDRTTGELFF. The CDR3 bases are TGTGCCAGCAGCGTAGTCCCAGACAGGACCACCGGGGAGCTGTTTTTT. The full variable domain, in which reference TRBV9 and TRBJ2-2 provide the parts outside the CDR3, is DSGVTQTPKHLITATGQRVTLRCSPRSGDLSVYWYQQSLDQGLQFLIQYYNGEERAKGNILERFSAQQFPDLHSELNLSSLELGDSALYFCASSVVPDRTTGELFFGEGSRLTVL.

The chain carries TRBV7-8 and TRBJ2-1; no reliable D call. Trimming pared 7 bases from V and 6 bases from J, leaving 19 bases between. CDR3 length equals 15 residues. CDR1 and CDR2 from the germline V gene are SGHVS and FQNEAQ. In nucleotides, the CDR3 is TGTGCCAGCACCCTCGCTGGAGCACGAGCCAATGAGCAGTTCTTC. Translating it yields CASTLAGARANEQFF.

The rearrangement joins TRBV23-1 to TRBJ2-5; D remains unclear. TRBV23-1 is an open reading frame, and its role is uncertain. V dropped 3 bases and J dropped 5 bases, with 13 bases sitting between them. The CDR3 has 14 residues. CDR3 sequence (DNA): TGCGCCAGCAGTCAGCGGACCGGGCGGGAGACCCAGTACTTC. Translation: CASSQRTGRETQYF.